The source of this T cell receptor (beta chain) is a study of radiotherapy plus CTLA-4 blockade in lung cancer. Overall study: Objective responses arose in approximately 19% of patients, and under 40% experienced disease control.

Study findings and constraints: Tumor-derived TCR clones expanded in blood after radiotherapy plus ipilimumab. Best predicting response, reportedly, were early blood T cell clone dynamics, with interferon-beta.

A few counts support this clone. What it binds is not known. Method: immunoSEQ multiplex PCR; TCRdb's copy keeps in-frame clones and lacks some. The profile shows some 92,000 clones, approximately 85% of them singletons. Ipilimumab-mediated CTLA-4 blockade plus focal radiation was given to patients having chemo-refractory metastatic non-small-cell lung cancer. V was pared by 2 bases and J by 3 bases, with 3 bases of the junction left unmatched. This CDR3 spans 15 amino acids. The V gene's germline CDR1 is MDHEN and CDR2 SYDVKM. Sequenced here: peripheral blood, sampled from a patient treated with radiotherapy plus ipilimumab. The source is a human donor with non-small cell lung cancer who had a partial response to radiotherapy plus ipilimumab. The chain links TRBV28 to TRBJ2-2; 7 nucleotides agree with TRBD2. CDR3: CASSLGRAHTGELFF. Here the CDR3 DNA reads TGTGCCAGCAGTTTAGGGAGGGCCCACACCGGGGAGCTGTTTTTT.